The 32 T cell receptor beta chains given below trace back to one sample, sequenced in a study of blood T cell repertoires in COVID-19. Measured with immunoSEQ multiplex PCR; TCRdb has only the in-frame clones, and not every one. The sample has 150,000 to 200,000 clones; under 80% are singletons. The sequenced sample consisted of peripheral blood. The receptors were sampled from a woman of 80 years or more with acute or convalescent COVID-19.

This clone was recorded once. This chain uses TRBV7-2 with TRBJ2-3; possible D gene TRBD2, 5 bases. The CDR3 is 14 residues long. The germline V and J ends were trimmed by 3 bases and 4 bases, with 11 bases remaining between them. Germline loops: CDR1 SGHTA, CDR2 FQGNSA. The DNA for the CDR3 is TGTGCCAGCAGCTTCGACTACCGCTCAGATACGCAGTATTTT. Amino acid sequence: CASSFDYRSDTQYF. The full variable domain, completed using reference TRBV7-2 and TRBJ2-3, is GAGVSQSPSNKVTEKGKDVELRCDPISGHTALYWYRQSLGQGLEFLIYFQGNSAPDKSGLPSDRFSAERTGGSVSTLTIQRTQQEDSAVYLCASSFDYRSDTQYFGPGTRLTVL.

The genes are TRBV28 and TRBJ1-6, with TRBD1 matching 10 bases. The CDR3 covers 15 residues. The junction had 2 bases not matched to a gene; V was cut back by 4 bases and J by 5 bases. CDR1 MDHEN and CDR2 SYDVKM come from the germline V gene. The CDR3 DNA reads TGTGCCAGCAGTTCCGGACAGGGGGATAATTCACCCCTCCACTTT. Residues: CASSSGQGDNSPLHF.

This clone turned up a few times. Other nucleotide sequences from this sample produce the same CDR3. V usage is TRBV24-1 and J usage is TRBJ2-3; 10 nucleotides align to TRBD2. The CDR3 covers 16 residues. The germline gives CDR1 KGHDR, CDR2 SFDVKD. J gave up 1 base and V 4 bases, and 4 bases lay outside the gene matches. The CDR3 DNA is TGTGCCACCAGTGACCCCGGGACTAGCGGCACAGATACGCAGTATTTT. Translation gives CATSDPGTSGTDTQYF.

The V gene is TRBV24-1, the J gene TRBJ2-7, with TRBD2 matching over 11 bases. The CDR3 sequence is 15 residues long. CDR1 is KGHDR, CDR2 SFDVKD, per germline. Unmatched junction bases numbered 5, after V lost 3 bases and J lost 5 bases. This CDR3 reads CATSDTSGSRHEQYF. The CDR3 DNA reads TGTGCCACCAGTGATACTAGCGGGAGTCGACACGAGCAGTACTTC.

This sequence joins TRBV7-9 and TRBJ2-5; TRBD2 matches 10 bases. Germline values: CDR1 SEHNR, CDR2 FQNEAQ (reference sequence). The V segment lost 7 bases and the J segment 2 bases; nucleotides outside the gene matches: 10. This CDR3 is built from 16 residues. In nucleotides, the CDR3 is TGTGCCAGCACCACCGCCCAAGCGGGAGGGCAAGAGACCCAGTACTTC. It encodes CASTTAQAGGQETQYF.

The chain recombines TRBV30 with TRBJ1-5; 7 nucleotides match TRBD1. The CDR3 has 16 residues. Trimming cost V 2 bases and J 4 bases; bases outside gene matches: 11. Germline CDR1 and CDR2: GTSNPN and SVGIG (reference sequence). CDR3 bases: TGTGCCTGGAGTCTCCCGGGAGGGGGCAGGAATCAGCCCCAGCATTTT. Protein: CAWSLPGGGRNQPQHF.

As to this clone: One junction end does not reproduce the germline sequence, and a read error may be involved. The gene calls are TRBV27 and TRBJ2-1; D is unclear. In germline, CDR1 is MNHEY, CDR2 SMNVEV (reference sequence). The CDR3 contains 13 residues. The CDR3 is CASSSSSYNEQFF. The CDR3 coding sequence is TGTGCCAGTAGTTCCAGCTCCTACAATGAGCAGTTCTTC.

The CDR3 DNA reads as TGTGCCAGCAGCTACCGCGGGGGGGAAGAGACCCAGTACTTC. Protein product: CASSYRGGEETQYF. The chain employs TRBV5-4 and TRBJ2-5, with 9 bases lining up with TRBD2. The CDR3 has 14 residues. Trimming at V came to 3 bases and at J to 3 bases, leaving 3 bases not matched to a gene. Germline V gene lookup returns CDR1 SGHNT and CDR2 YYREEE (reference sequence).

V is TRBV7-8 and J is TRBJ2-5; 11 bases match TRBD2. Germline V CDR1 and CDR2: SGHVS, FQNEAQ. V shed 5 bases, J shed 7 bases, and the junction held 6 bases outside the gene matches. This CDR3 has 14 residues. CDR3 amino acids: CASSPPGTSGTQYF. The CDR3 bases are TGTGCCAGCAGCCCCCCTGGGACTAGCGGGACCCAGTACTTC.

The chain joins TRBV2 to TRBJ1-4; weak D call: TRBD1 (6 bases). Trimming left V 7 bases short and J 3 bases short, with 9 bases between. From germline, CDR1 is SNHLY and CDR2 FYNNEI. The CDR3 spans 13 residues. The CDR3 sequence: CASTRGPNEKLFF. The CDR3 bases are TGTGCCAGCACCAGGGGCCCTAATGAAAAACTGTTTTTT. The complete variable domain, with remaining parts taken from reference TRBV2 and TRBJ1-4, reads EPEVTQTPSHQVTQMGQEVILRCVPISNHLYFYWYRQILGQKVEFLVSFYNNEISEKSEIFDDQFSVERPDGSNFTLKIRSTKLEDSAMYFCASTRGPNEKLFFGSGTQLSVL.

The V gene is TRBV2, the J gene TRBJ2-1, with a weak D call TRBD2 (6 bases). The CDR3 is 13 residues long. The germline V and J ends were trimmed by 6 bases and 6 bases, with 12 bases remaining between them. CDR1 is SNHLY, CDR2 FYNNEI, per germline. The chain's CDR3 is CASSGGELNEQFF. For the CDR3, the DNA is TGTGCCAGCAGCGGGGGAGAACTCAATGAGCAGTTCTTC.

This chain joins TRBV10-1 and TRBJ2-7; a possible D gene is TRBD1 (6 bases). Germline CDR1 WNHNN, CDR2 SYGVQD (reference sequence). Trimming took 6 bases from V and 0 from J, leaving 15 bases between them. There are 15 residues in the CDR3. The CDR3 DNA is TGCGCCAGCAGCCTTGGACAGCCGAGCTCCTACGAGCAGTACTTC. It yields the protein CASSLGQPSSYEQYF.

This clone was detected once. The chain joins TRBV7-2 to TRBJ2-7; TRBD1 matches at 9 bases. The junction had 3 bases not matched to a gene; V was cut back by 0 bases and J by 3 bases. From germline, CDR1 is SGHTA and CDR2 FQGNSA. This CDR3 spans 15 amino acids. The CDR3 is CASSLARGQGYEQYF. CDR3 in DNA: TGTGCCAGCAGCTTAGCGCGGGGACAGGGCTACGAGCAGTACTTC.

The CDR3 sequence: CASSLPGDSPLHF. The CDR3, as DNA: TGTGCCAGCAGTTTACCCGGTGATTCACCCCTCCACTTT. This sequence joins TRBV28 and TRBJ1-6, with D unclear. The ends were cut back, 2 bases at V and 8 bases at J, with 7 bases in the middle. The germline V gene has CDR1 MDHEN and CDR2 SYDVKM. The CDR3 covers 13 residues.

This chain uses TRBV27 with TRBJ2-5, with 10 bases identical to TRBD2. V shed 5 bases and J 1 base; nucleotides not matched to a gene: 7. This CDR3 spans 16 amino acids. Looked up from germline, CDR1 is MNHEY and CDR2 is SMNVEV (reference sequence). The CDR3 is CASSNLAGASQETQYF. The CDR3 DNA reads TGTGCCAGCAGTAATCTAGCGGGAGCCTCCCAAGAGACCCAGTACTTC.

This sequence joins TRBV5-8 and TRBJ1-4; 9 nucleotides agree with TRBD1. This CDR3 contains 14 residues. Germline V gene lookup returns CDR1 SGHTS and CDR2 YDEGEE. V lost 5 bases to trimming and J lost 7 bases; unmatched junction nucleotides: 6. As DNA, the CDR3 is TGTGCCAGCAGGGAGACAGGGGGGAGTGAAAAACTGTTTTTT. Residues: CASRETGGSEKLFF.

In this sample, this clone turned up a few times. V and J are TRBV18 and TRBJ2-2, with D possibly matching TRBD2 (6 bases). V lost 5 bases, J lost 2 bases, and 18 bases lay in between. In germline, CDR1 is KGHSH, CDR2 LQKENI. This CDR3 contains 17 residues. This CDR3 reads CASSTSFPGVNTGELFF. The CDR3 DNA reads TGTGCCAGCTCAACGTCGTTCCCGGGGGTAAACACCGGGGAGCTGTTTTTT. The full variable domain, rest sourced from reference TRBV18 and TRBJ2-2, is NAGVMQNPRHLVRRRGQEARLRCSPMKGHSHVYWYRQLPEEGLKFMVYLQKENIIDESGMPKERFSAEFPKEGPSILRIQQVVRGDSAAYFCASSTSFPGVNTGELFFGEGSRLTVL.

This clone has a single count. This chain uses TRBV19 with TRBJ2-1; TRBD1 might be the D (5 bases). The CDR3 loop spans 16 amino acids. The V gene's germline CDR1 is LNHDA and CDR2 SQIVND (reference sequence). The V gene lost 5 bases and the J gene lost 2 bases, with 16 bases spanning the gap. CDR3 bases: TGTGCCAGTAGTCTCCGCCCCGACAGTCCCTACAATGAGCAGTTCTTC. Its protein product is CASSLRPDSPYNEQFF.

J is TRBJ2-7 and V is TRBV6-5; 10 nucleotides agree with TRBD2. The CDR3 totals 15 residues. Looked up from germline, CDR1 is MNHEY and CDR2 is SVGAGI. V lost 10 bases to trimming and J lost 4 bases; unmatched junction nucleotides: 13. The CDR3 loop is CATQGGASGSYEQYF. Written as DNA, the CDR3 is TGTGCCACCCAGGGTGGGGCTAGCGGGAGTTACGAGCAGTACTTC.

This chain links TRBV10-1 with TRBJ1-1; no clear D. The length of the CDR3 is 13 residues. Trimming left V 6 bases short and J 0 bases short, with 8 bases between. Germline V gene sequence: CDR1 WNHNN, CDR2 SYGVQD (reference sequence). The CDR3 spells CASRLYMNTEAFF. The CDR3 bases are TGCGCCAGCAGGCTTTACATGAACACTGAAGCTTTCTTT.

This clone was detected only once. The chain joins TRBV7-9 to TRBJ2-2; 13 bases are shared with TRBD2. The V gene's germline CDR1 is SEHNR and CDR2 FQNEAQ (reference sequence). The trim removed 1 base at V and 5 bases at J, leaving 10 bases unmatched. The CDR3 covers 19 residues. The CDR3 protein is CASSLGTSGRPYLTGELFF. For the CDR3, the DNA is TGTGCCAGCAGCTTAGGGACTAGCGGGAGACCTTACCTAACCGGGGAGCTGTTTTTT.

For the CDR3, the DNA is TGTGCCTGGAGTGTCGGGACTAGCGGGAGGGCCGCGCTCTACAATGAGCAGTTCTTC. Residues: CAWSVGTSGRAALYNEQFF. The genes are TRBV30 and TRBJ2-1, with 16 bases fitting TRBD2. Per the germline V gene, CDR1 is GTSNPN and CDR2 is SVGIG (reference sequence). The CDR3 loop spans 19 amino acids. The junction had 8 bases not matched to a gene; V was cut back by 0 bases and J by 3 bases.

This clone showed up just a few times. This rearrangement joins TRBV5-4 to TRBJ2-5; TRBD1 matches at 8 bases. V trimming: 4 bases; J trimming: 5 bases; junction bases outside the gene matches: 10. CDR3 length equals 15 residues. Per the germline V gene, CDR1 is SGHNT and CDR2 is YYREEE (reference sequence). CDR3 coding DNA: TGTGCCAGCAGCGTAAGACAGGGGTTGATGGAGACCCAGTACTTC. Encoded protein: CASSVRQGLMETQYF. Variable domain in full (rest from reference TRBV5-4 and TRBJ2-5): ETGVTQSPTHLIKTRGQQVTLRCSSQSGHNTVSWYQQALGQGPQFIFQYYREEENGRGNFPPRFSGLQFPNYSSELNVNALELDDSALYLCASSVRQGLMETQYFGPGTRLLVL.

This sequence joins TRBV18 and TRBJ1-1; D unresolved. CDR3 length: 15 amino acids. Deletions cut 2 bases from V and 1 base from J, with 11 bases between. Looked up from germline, CDR1 is KGHSH and CDR2 is LQKENI. CDR3 sequence reads: CASSPIAAGNTEAFF. The CDR3, as DNA: TGTGCCAGCTCACCAATCGCCGCGGGGAACACTGAAGCTTTCTTT.

This clone came up once. The V call is TRBV2, the J call TRBJ1-5; 7 nucleotides match TRBD1. Per germline, CDR1 SNHLY and CDR2 FYNNEI. The J segment lost 0 bases and the V segment lost 4 bases, leaving 3 bases of the junction unmatched. There are 15 residues in the CDR3. The CDR3 bases are TGTGCCAGCAGTGTTACAGGGGTTAGCAATCAGCCCCAGCATTTT. Its protein is CASSVTGVSNQPQHF. Together with reference TRBV2 and TRBJ1-5, the CDR3 gives the full variable domain: EPEVTQTPSHQVTQMGQEVILRCVPISNHLYFYWYRQILGQKVEFLVSFYNNEISEKSEIFDDQFSVERPDGSNFTLKIRSTKLEDSAMYFCASSVTGVSNQPQHFGDGTRLSIL.

The chain couples TRBV30 to TRBJ1-2; D is perhaps TRBD1 (5 bases). This CDR3 is built from 14 residues. CDR1 and CDR2 (germline): GTSNPN, SVGIG (reference sequence). Trimming removed 1 base at V and 4 bases at J, with 13 bases between. CDR3 protein: CAWSAMGTFYGYTF. The CDR3, as DNA: TGTGCCTGGAGTGCCATGGGGACTTTCTATGGCTACACCTTC.

This clone was found once. One end of the junction does not line up with germline, which may come from a read error. The CDR3 DNA reads TGTGCCAGCACCGTAGGACAGGGTCGAATTTCCGGGGAGCTGTTTTTT. This codes for CASTVGQGRISGELFF. This sequence joins TRBV9 and TRBJ2-2; TRBD1 matches at 8 bases. The CDR3 is 16 amino acids. Germline lookup yields CDR1 SGDLS and CDR2 YYNGEE.

The chain joins TRBV5-5 to TRBJ2-3; 9 positions agree with TRBD2. V trimming: 3 bases; J trimming: 2 bases; junction bases outside the gene matches: 4. The CDR3 is 15 amino acids. Germline V gene lookup returns CDR1 SGHKS and CDR2 YYEKEE (reference sequence). The CDR3 region is CASSSTSGITDTQYF. CDR3 coding DNA: TGTGCCAGCAGCTCGACTAGCGGAATCACAGATACGCAGTATTTT.

This clone has more than one count but fewer than ten. The genes are TRBV11-3 and TRBJ1-1; D perhaps matches TRBD1 (5 bases). This CDR3 is built from 14 residues. The V and J ends lost 5 bases and 4 bases respectively, with 14 bases between them. Germline assignment: CDR1 SGHNT and CDR2 YENEEA. The CDR3 DNA reads as TGTGCCAGCAGCAGGGGCGGGGGTGGCACTGAAGCTTTCTTT. Amino acids: CASSRGGGGTEAFF.

The chain combines TRBV7-9 with TRBJ1-1; D is uncertain. Trimming took off 1 base at V and 4 bases at J, with 13 bases between the two ends. CDR3 size: 15 residues. CDR1 and CDR2 (germline): SEHNR, FQNEAQ (reference sequence). CDR3 nucleotides: TGTGCCAGCAGCTTAGGGGATAGCGGGTTCACTGAAGCTTTCTTT. Translation gives CASSLGDSGFTEAFF.

This clone has a handful of counts. The chain has TRBV7-2 and TRBJ2-3; 11 bases map to TRBD2. Per germline, CDR1 SGHTA and CDR2 FQGNSA. CDR3 length equals 15 residues. Trimming took 1 base from V and 5 from J; bases not matched to a gene: 2. As DNA, the CDR3 is TGTGCCAGCAGCTTAGTAGCGGGAGGGGGAGATACGCAGTATTTT. Protein: CASSLVAGGGDTQYF.

The genes are TRBV5-1 and TRBJ1-1; D is undetermined. This CDR3 contains 10 residues. V dropped 4 bases and J dropped 12 bases, with 10 bases sitting between them. Per the germline V gene, CDR1 is SGHRS and CDR2 is YFSETQ. In DNA form, the CDR3 reads TGCGCCAGCAGCCCGGAGCAGCCTTTCTTT. This gives the protein CASSPEQPFF.